This record covers a single TCR beta chain. Its antigen is still unknown. PCR involved 60 Vbeta and 13 Jbeta primers. Repertoires were generated with immunoSEQ multiplex PCR, while TCRdb's copy carries only in-frame clones and drops some. The table lists 150,000 or so clones. The data stem from a study of cytomegalovirus exposure and HLA in healthy donors. Findings and caveats of the study: The study assumed roughly uniform donor sequencing depth for presence/absence analyses. 150 or so TCR beta chains were listed as cytomegalovirus-associated. A highly shared variant cluster was judged a likely technical artifact.

V lost 8 bases and J lost 5; bases outside the gene matches: 2. The CDR3 runs 12 residues. The germline CDR1 and CDR2 sequences are SEHNR and FQNEAQ (reference sequence). Participants comprised healthy donors of bone marrow. The TCR originated in a woman aged 55-75 years in good health and CMV-seronegative. Sequences were obtained from PBMCs. The rearrangement links TRBV7-9 to TRBJ2-7; the match to TRBD1 covers 11 bases. The CDR3 spells CASGQGANEQYF. Here the CDR3 DNA reads TGTGCCAGCGGACAGGGGGCCAACGAGCAGTACTTC.